Reported below is one T cell receptor beta chain. The limits of the CDR3 on the DNA are not certain, so only TCRdb's listed CDR3 is given. The TCR beta CDR3 regions underwent amplification using RNA transcripts as the source. The HTBI set primed first-round TCR CDR3 RT-PCR. MiXCR, applied by TCRdb to the multiplex PCR reads, yields one record per CDR3 protein. The data contain 400,000 to 600,000 distinct CDR3 sequences, less than 25% of them singletons. A total of 13 residues make up the CDR3, ends included. This specimen comes from a study of T cells in Graves' hyperthyroidism and ophthalmopathy. Material: blood. The rearrangement joins TRBV12-3 or TRBV12-4 to TRBJ1-2; the table's D call of TRBD1 was not tested on the DNA. This TCR derives from a man aged 18 to 35 with Graves' hyperthyroidism. CDR3 region: CASSFLAGDGYTF.